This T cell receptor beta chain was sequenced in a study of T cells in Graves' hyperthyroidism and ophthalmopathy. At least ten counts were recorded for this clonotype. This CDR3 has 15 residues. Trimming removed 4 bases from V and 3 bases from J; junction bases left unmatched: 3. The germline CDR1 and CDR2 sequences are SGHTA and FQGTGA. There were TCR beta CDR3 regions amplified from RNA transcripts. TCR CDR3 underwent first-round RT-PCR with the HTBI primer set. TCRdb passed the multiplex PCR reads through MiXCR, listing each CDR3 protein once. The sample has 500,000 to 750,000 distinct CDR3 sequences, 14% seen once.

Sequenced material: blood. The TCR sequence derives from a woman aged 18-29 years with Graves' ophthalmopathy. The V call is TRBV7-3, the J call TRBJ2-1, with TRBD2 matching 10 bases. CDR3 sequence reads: CASSSGLADYNEQFF. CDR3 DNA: TGTGCCAGCAGCTCCGGACTAGCGGACTACAATGAGCAGTTCTTC.